Sequencing of this T cell receptor beta chain was carried out in a study of cytomegalovirus exposure and HLA in healthy donors. Overall study results and limits: It was shown in a later analysis that HLA-associated TCR beta chains were more clonally expanded than other, equally common chains.

This PCR relied on a set of 60 Vbeta primers and 13 Jbeta primers. The table came from immunoSEQ multiplex PCR; TCRdb's copy has only in-frame clones and leaves some out. The sample carries over 150,000 clones, about four fifths recorded once. This clone showed up just once. Its antigen is not identified. CDR1 MGHRA and CDR2 YSYEKL come from the germline V gene. The CDR3 is 16 residues long. The germline V and J ends were trimmed by 1 base and 5 bases, with 17 bases remaining between them. The sample comprised PBMCs. This receptor was identified in a man aged 25-45 years in good health and CMV-seronegative. The chain recombines TRBV4-1 with TRBJ1-2, with D perhaps TRBD1 (6 bases). This CDR3 reads CASSQVSGADRYGYTF. CDR3 DNA sequence: TGCGCCAGCAGCCAAGTGTCTGGGGCCGACAGGTATGGCTACACCTTC.